The 10 T cell receptor beta chains presented below share a single source sample, sequenced in a study of T cell responses to AZD1222 COVID-19 vaccine. Clones were read by immunoSEQ multiplex PCR, and TCRdb kept only the in-frame ones, dropping some. Of some 200,000 clones listed, roughly 94% were seen once; the top ten hold around 1.7%. The specimen comprised peripheral blood, sampled 28 days after the second dose of the MenACWY control vaccine. The receptor set was obtained from an adult who received the MenACWY meningococcal vaccine as a control.

The rearrangement joins TRBV4-1 to TRBJ2-7; a possible D gene is TRBD2 (6 bases). Looked up from germline, CDR1 is MGHRA and CDR2 is YSYEKL. The CDR3 sequence is 19 residues long. V was shortened by 1 base and J by 1 base, with 23 bases between the two germline ends. CDR3 in amino acids: CASSQGRFRGTPKSYEQYF. The CDR3, as DNA: TGCGCCAGCAGCCAAGGGCGATTCCGGGGGACCCCTAAATCCTACGAGCAGTACTTC.

V is TRBV5-6 and J is TRBJ1-2; D not certain. This CDR3 has 13 amino acids. Trimming shortened V by 1 base and J by 1 base, and 5 bases separated the two germline ends. Germline assignment: CDR1 SGHDT and CDR2 YYEEEE. The CDR3 sequence: CASSLYGNYGYTF. Here the CDR3 DNA reads TGTGCCAGCAGCTTGTACGGTAACTATGGCTACACCTTC. The full variable domain, with the rest looked up from reference TRBV5-6 and TRBJ1-2, is DAGVTQSPTHLIKTRGQQVTLRCSPKSGHDTVSWYQQALGQGPQFIFQYYEEEERQRGNFPDRFSGHQFPNYSSELNVNALLLGDSALYLCASSLYGNYGYTFGSGTRLTVV.

The chain links TRBV7-9 to TRBJ2-1, with D unclear. This CDR3 has 13 amino acids. CDR1 is SEHNR, CDR2 FQNEAQ, per germline (reference sequence). V lost 3 bases, J lost 10 bases, and 13 bases lay in between. CDR3 region: CASSFKIGWEQFF. The CDR3 region has the DNA TGTGCCAGCAGCTTTAAGATTGGCTGGGAGCAGTTCTTC.

V is TRBV2 and J is TRBJ1-3; 10 bases align to TRBD1. Germline CDR1 SNHLY, CDR2 FYNNEI. This CDR3 has 17 residues. V lost 1 base to trimming and J lost 3 bases; unmatched junction nucleotides: 6. The CDR3 region is CASSEETGGADGNTIYF. In DNA, the CDR3 is TGTGCCAGCAGTGAAGAGACAGGGGGCGCCGATGGAAACACCATATATTTT.

The J gene is TRBJ2-1, the V gene TRBV5-4, with TRBD2 identical over 8 bases. Germline lookup yields CDR1 SGHNT and CDR2 YYREEE (reference sequence). V dropped 3 bases and J dropped 9; count of bases not matched to a gene: 11. This CDR3 region has 15 residues. Here the CDR3 reads CASSSSSGLAGEQFF. In DNA form, the CDR3 reads TGTGCCAGCAGCTCTTCTTCCGGACTAGCTGGTGAGCAGTTCTTC. Combining the CDR3 with reference TRBV5-4 and TRBJ2-1 gives the whole variable domain ETGVTQSPTHLIKTRGQQVTLRCSSQSGHNTVSWYQQALGQGPQFIFQYYREEENGRGNFPPRFSGLQFPNYSSELNVNALELDDSALYLCASSSSSGLAGEQFFGPGTRLTVL.

The chain couples TRBV28 to TRBJ2-1; TRBD2 matches at 7 bases. This CDR3 spans 14 amino acids. Germline trimming cut 5 bases from V and 2 bases from J; bases unmatched to any gene: 3. CDR1 is MDHEN and CDR2 is SYDVKM in the germline V gene. CDR3 nucleotides: TGTGCCAGCAGTCACGGACTAGCCTACAATGAGCAGTTCTTC. This encodes CASSHGLAYNEQFF.

The genes are TRBV5-1 and TRBJ2-3; tentative D call: TRBD1 (6 bases). Deletions cut 0 bases from V and 1 base from J, with 9 bases between. CDR1 and CDR2 from the germline V gene are SGHRS and YFSETQ. This CDR3 is 15 amino acids long. The CDR3 loop reads CASSLDGQRTDTQYF. The CDR3 DNA reads TGCGCCAGCAGCTTGGATGGACAGCGCACAGATACGCAGTATTTT.

The rearrangement links TRBV2 to TRBJ2-3; tentative D call: TRBD1 (5 bases). V was pared by 5 bases and J by 0 bases, with 12 bases between. The CDR3 is 15 residues long. The germline V gene encodes CDR1 SNHLY and CDR2 FYNNEI. The CDR3: CASSTQGWSTDTQYF. The CDR3 DNA is TGTGCCAGCAGTACCCAGGGTTGGAGCACAGATACGCAGTATTTT.

This rearrangement joins TRBV27 to TRBJ2-1; TRBD1 aligns across 7 bases. V was clipped by 4 bases and J by 5 bases; unmatched bases: 5. The CDR3 extends over 14 amino acids. The germline V gene encodes CDR1 MNHEY and CDR2 SMNVEV (reference sequence). CDR3 DNA sequence: TGTGCCAGCAGTTCCCAGACAGGGAACAATGAGCAGTTCTTC. Translation: CASSSQTGNNEQFF.

This chain links TRBV2 with TRBJ1-6; tentatively, D is TRBD1 (5 bases). The germline V gene has CDR1 SNHLY and CDR2 FYNNEI. This CDR3 contains 15 residues. Deletions cut 6 bases from V and 4 bases from J, with 13 bases between. DNA of the CDR3: TGTGCCAGCAGGGACACTCCAGGGTATAATTCACCCCTCCACTTT. It translates to CASRDTPGYNSPLHF.